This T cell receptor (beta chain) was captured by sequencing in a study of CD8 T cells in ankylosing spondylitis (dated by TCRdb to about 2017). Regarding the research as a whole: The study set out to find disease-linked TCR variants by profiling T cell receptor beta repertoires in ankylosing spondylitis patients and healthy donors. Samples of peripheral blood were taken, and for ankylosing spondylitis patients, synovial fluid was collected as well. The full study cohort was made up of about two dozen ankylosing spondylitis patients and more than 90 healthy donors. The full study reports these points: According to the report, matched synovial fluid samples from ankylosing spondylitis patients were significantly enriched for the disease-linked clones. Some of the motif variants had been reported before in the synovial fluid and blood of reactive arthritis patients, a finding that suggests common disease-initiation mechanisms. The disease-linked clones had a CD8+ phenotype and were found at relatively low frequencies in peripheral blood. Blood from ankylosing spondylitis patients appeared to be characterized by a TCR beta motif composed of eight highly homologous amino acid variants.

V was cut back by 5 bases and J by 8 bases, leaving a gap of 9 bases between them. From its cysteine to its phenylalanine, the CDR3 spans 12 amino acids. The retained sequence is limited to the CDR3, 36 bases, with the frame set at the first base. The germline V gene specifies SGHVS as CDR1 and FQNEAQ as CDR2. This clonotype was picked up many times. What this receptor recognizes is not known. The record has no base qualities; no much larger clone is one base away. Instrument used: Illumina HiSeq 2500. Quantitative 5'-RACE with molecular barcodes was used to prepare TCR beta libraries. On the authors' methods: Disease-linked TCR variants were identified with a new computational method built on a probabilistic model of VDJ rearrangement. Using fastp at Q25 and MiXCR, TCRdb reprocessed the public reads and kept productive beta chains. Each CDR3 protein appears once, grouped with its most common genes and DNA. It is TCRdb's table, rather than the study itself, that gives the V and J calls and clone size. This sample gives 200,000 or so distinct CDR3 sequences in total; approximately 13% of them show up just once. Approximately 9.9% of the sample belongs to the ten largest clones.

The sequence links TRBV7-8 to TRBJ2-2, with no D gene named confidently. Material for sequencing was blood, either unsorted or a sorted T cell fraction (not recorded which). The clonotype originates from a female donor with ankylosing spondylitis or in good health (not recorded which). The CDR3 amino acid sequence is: CASSATLGELFF. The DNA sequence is TGTGCCAGCAGCGCTACTTTAGGGGAGCTGTTTTTT.